The 12 T cell receptor beta chains given below trace back to one sample, sequenced in a study of blood T cell repertoires in COVID-19. Sequencing was performed with immunoSEQ multiplex PCR; in TCRdb, only in-frame clones are kept and a portion is missing. The sample has over 250,000 clones, roughly 85% seen once. The sequencing input was peripheral blood. These receptor sequences come from a woman in her 50s who had recovered from COVID-19.

V usage is TRBV19 and J usage is TRBJ2-2; TRBD2 matches 11 bases. This CDR3 is 19 amino acids long. Germline values: CDR1 LNHDA, CDR2 SQIVND (reference sequence). V lost 9 bases, J lost 1 base, and 16 bases stayed unmatched. The CDR3 reads CASTSSGRIIVKNTGELFF. In DNA, the CDR3 is TGTGCCAGCACGTCTAGCGGGAGGATCATCGTGAAGAACACCGGGGAGCTGTTTTTT.

This clone was picked up a small number of times. V is TRBV7-6 and J is TRBJ1-5, with a possible D match to TRBD1 (5 bases). Germline assignment: CDR1 SGHVS and CDR2 FNYEAQ. The CDR3 contains 20 residues. The germline V and J ends were trimmed by 5 bases and 5 bases, with 31 bases remaining between them. CDR3: CASSPDLENRHPKGYQPQHF. The CDR3 DNA is TGTGCCAGCAGCCCTGATTTAGAGAACAGGCACCCGAAAGGGTATCAGCCCCAGCATTTT.

V usage is TRBV9 and J usage is TRBJ2-7; D remains unclear. Germline CDR1 reads SGDLS; CDR2 reads YYNGEE. This CDR3 spans 13 amino acids. The V gene lost 4 bases and the J gene lost 6 bases, with 14 bases spanning the gap. For the CDR3, the DNA is TGTGCCAGCAGCAGCCAAAGTGGCGGCGAGCAGTACTTC. As protein: CASSSQSGGEQYF.

This chain links TRBV27 with TRBJ1-5; D perhaps matches TRBD1 (6 bases). CDR1 is MNHEY and CDR2 is SMNVEV in the germline V gene (reference sequence). Deletions cut 5 bases from V and 5 bases from J, with 22 bases between. CDR3 size: 17 residues. The CDR3 DNA sequence: TGTGCCAGCAGTCCCCGGGCGTGGGACATTTTGGATCAGCCCCAGCATTTT. It specifies CASSPRAWDILDQPQHF.

The gene calls are TRBV28 and TRBJ1-5; maybe TRBD1 (6 bases). V shed 5 bases and J shed 3 bases, with 14 bases lying between them. CDR1 MDHEN and CDR2 SYDVKM come from the germline V gene. This CDR3 has 15 amino acids. Here the CDR3 reads CASSPPGGHNQPQHF. DNA for the CDR3: TGTGCCAGCAGTCCCCCCGGGGGGCACAATCAGCCCCAGCATTTT.

The chain combines TRBV19 with TRBJ1-4; 9 nucleotides match TRBD1. Germline CDR1 LNHDA, CDR2 SQIVND (reference sequence). CDR3 length: 16 residues. V trimming: 5 bases; J trimming: 4 bases; junction bases outside the gene matches: 8. CDR3 sequence (DNA): TGTGCCAGTAGTGCCCGGACAGGGGCTCGTAATGAAAAACTGTTTTTT. This translates into CASSARTGARNEKLFF.

The J gene is TRBJ2-1, the V gene TRBV28; 11 bases map to TRBD2. The CDR3 is made up of 18 amino acids. The germline CDR1 and CDR2 sequences are MDHEN and SYDVKM. The J segment lost 5 bases and the V segment lost 7 bases, leaving 16 bases of the junction unmatched. DNA for the CDR3: TGTGCCAGCACCTCGCCGGGACTAGCGGCTCAACACGACAATGAGCAGTTCTTC. It translates to CASTSPGLAAQHDNEQFF.

The chain uses TRBV11-3 and TRBJ2-3; D is perhaps TRBD2 (5 bases). CDR1 and CDR2 from the germline V gene are SGHNT and YENEEA. The V and J ends lost 5 bases and 1 base respectively, with 10 bases between them. The CDR3 extends over 14 amino acids. The CDR3 nucleotides read TGTGCCAGCAGCCCCGGACTTCGCACAGATACGCAGTATTTT. This sequence encodes CASSPGLRTDTQYF.

The chain is built from TRBV7-2 and TRBJ2-1, with D perhaps matching TRBD1 (7 bases). This CDR3 comprises 14 residues. V gave up 5 bases and J gave up 6 bases, with 14 bases separating them. CDR1 and CDR2 (germline): SGHTA, FQGNSA. CDR3 nucleotide sequence: TGTGCCAGCAGCCGCCAGGGGGGAGGCAATGAGCAGTTCTTC. It specifies CASSRQGGGNEQFF. Variable domain in full (rest from reference TRBV7-2 and TRBJ2-1): GAGVSQSPSNKVTEKGKDVELRCDPISGHTALYWYRQSLGQGLEFLIYFQGNSAPDKSGLPSDRFSAERTGGSVSTLTIQRTQQEDSAVYLCASSRQGGGNEQFFGPGTRLTVL.

V usage is TRBV6-2 or TRBV6-3 and J usage is TRBJ2-1; tentative D call: TRBD1 (6 bases). Germline assignment: CDR1 MNHEY and CDR2 SVGEGT. The V and J ends lost 0 bases and 4 bases respectively, with 16 bases between them. The CDR3 totals 17 residues. The CDR3 here is CASSYSRYRDSYNEQFF. The CDR3 nucleotides are TGTGCCAGCAGTTACTCGCGGTACAGGGATTCTTACAATGAGCAGTTCTTC.

The chain uses TRBV5-1 and TRBJ2-2, with a tentative D call TRBD2 (7 bases). Germline loops: CDR1 SGHRS, CDR2 YFSETQ. CDR3 length: 17 amino acids. The V end was cut by 3 bases, the J end by 1 base, with 16 bases between. DNA for the CDR3: TGCGCCAGCAGCTCCCTCGGGAGGACAGAGAACACCGGGGAGCTGTTTTTT. Residues: CASSSLGRTENTGELFF.

This sequence joins TRBV4-3 and TRBJ2-1; 12 bases fit TRBD2. In germline, CDR1 is LGHNA, CDR2 YSLEER. V trimming: 1 base; J trimming: 5 bases; junction bases outside the gene matches: 3. This CDR3 spans 16 amino acids. In DNA, the CDR3 is TGCGCCAGCAGCCAAGTGGGGACTAGCGGGCACAATGAGCAGTTCTTC. It yields the protein CASSQVGTSGHNEQFF.